The clone carrying this TCR beta chain has only one observation. Its antigen is unidentified. With 5 bases clipped from V and 3 bases from J, the junction kept 7 bases outside the gene matches. Germline V lookup: CDR1 LNHDA, CDR2 SQIVND (reference sequence). The CDR3 has 14 residues. Sequenced by immunoSEQ multiplex PCR; TCRdb stores in-frame clones only, minus some. In the table there are 70,000 to 95,000 clones, about four fifths of which are singletons. This specimen belongs to a study of radiation and T cells in renal cell carcinoma. The time point is: baseline pretreatment blood. Treatment reported: 15 Gy SBRT to primary tumor, nephrectomy 4 weeks later. Radiation-treated patients gave blood at baseline, week 2 and week 4. Study results and caveats: Baseline intratumoral clonotype presence is unknown without pretreatment biopsies. In blood, top tumor clones expanded by 2 weeks, shrinking by 4.

The TCR was taken from a man aged 55-75 years with renal cell carcinoma. The chain is built from TRBV19 and TRBJ2-7, with 7 bases lining up with TRBD1. The source material was blood, sampled from a patient whose treatment included radiotherapy and nephrectomy. In nucleotides, the CDR3 is TGTGCCAGTAGTGCCTCGACAGGGAACTACGAGCAGTACTTC. This translates into CASSASTGNYEQYF.